Each of the 16 T cell receptor beta chains below was sequenced from the same sample in a study of blood T cell repertoires in COVID-19. Using immunoSEQ multiplex PCR, the repertoire was profiled, and TCRdb retains in-frame clones only, with some absent. The data hold more than 90,000 clones, with 82% observed a single time. The specimen sequenced was peripheral blood. Source of these receptors: a man older than 75 with acute or convalescent COVID-19.

The chain is built from TRBV30 and TRBJ2-7; 9 bases are shared with TRBD1. Trimming cost V 2 bases and J 4 bases; bases outside gene matches: 12. The CDR3 is 16 residues long. Germline lookup yields CDR1 GTSNPN and CDR2 SVGIG (reference sequence). CDR3 sequence: CAWSSGTGTGRYEQYF. In DNA, the CDR3 is TGTGCCTGGAGTTCCGGGACAGGGACCGGGAGGTACGAGCAGTACTTC. Full variable domain (rest looked up from reference TRBV30 and TRBJ2-7): SQTIHQWPATLVQPVGSPLSLECTVEGTSNPNLYWYRQAAGRGLQLLFYSVGIGQISSEVPQNLSASRPQDRQFILSSKKLLLSDSGFYLCAWSSGTGTGRYEQYFGPGTRLTVT.

The V gene is TRBV25-1, the J gene TRBJ1-1; TRBD1 is a possible D gene (6 bases). This CDR3 is built from 16 residues. Trimming took off 4 bases at V and 4 bases at J, with 19 bases between the two ends. The V gene's germline CDR1 is MGHDK and CDR2 SYGVNS. The CDR3 nucleotides read TGTGCCAGCAGTGTCAATAAGGGGGATTTCAGCACTGAAGCTTTCTTT. It is translated as CASSVNKGDFSTEAFF.

The chain combines TRBV27 with TRBJ2-2; D unclear. Germline V gives CDR1 MNHEY, CDR2 SMNVEV (reference sequence). Deletions cut 6 bases from V and 0 bases from J, with 8 bases between. The CDR3 runs 14 residues. The CDR3 sequence: CASRPRTNTGELFF. Here the CDR3 DNA reads TGTGCCAGCAGGCCGAGAACGAACACCGGGGAGCTGTTTTTT.

This chain links TRBV7-2 with TRBJ2-2; 13 bases align to TRBD2. V shed 4 bases and J 5 bases; nucleotides not matched to a gene: 4. Germline CDR1 is SGHTA and CDR2 is FQGNSA. This CDR3 comprises 16 residues. The CDR3 sequence is CASSSRTSGSTGELFF. The CDR3, as DNA: TGTGCCAGCAGCTCCCGGACTAGCGGGAGTACCGGGGAGCTGTTTTTT.

This sequence joins TRBV6-5 and TRBJ1-5, with 7 positions matching TRBD1. From germline, CDR1 is MNHEY and CDR2 SVGAGI. The J segment lost 6 bases and the V segment lost 6 bases, leaving 8 bases of the junction unmatched. The CDR3 sequence is 14 residues long. The CDR3 DNA follows: TGTGCCAGCAGAACAGGGGATTTGAGTCAGCCCCAGCATTTT. Protein product: CASRTGDLSQPQHF.

V is TRBV11-3 and J is TRBJ2-1, with D hard to call. Germline V CDR1 and CDR2: SGHNT, YENEEA. V was clipped by 1 base and J by 10 bases, with 17 bases between them. The CDR3 consists of 15 residues. CDR3 sequence reads: CASSLAHGKAGEQFF. The CDR3 region has the DNA TGTGCCAGCAGCTTAGCCCACGGCAAGGCAGGAGAGCAGTTCTTC.

This sequence joins TRBV27 and TRBJ2-7; D is unresolved. The V end was cut by 4 bases, the J end by 3 bases, with 10 bases between. Per germline, CDR1 MNHEY and CDR2 SMNVEV (reference sequence). CDR3 length equals 13 residues. The CDR3 DNA follows: TGTGCCAGCAGTTCTGGAACAGACTACGAGCAGTACTTC. Its translation: CASSSGTDYEQYF.

The chain has TRBV27 and TRBJ2-7, with TRBD1 matching over 7 bases. The CDR3 is 15 amino acids. Germline lookup yields CDR1 MNHEY and CDR2 SMNVEV (reference sequence). V lost 3 bases to trimming and J lost 3 bases; unmatched junction nucleotides: 8. The CDR3 DNA reads TGTGCCAGCAGTTTCTCGTGGGCAGGGGGCTACGAGCAGTACTTC. Translated, it gives CASSFSWAGGYEQYF.

The genes are TRBV4-3 and TRBJ1-3; D is unclear. The CDR3 length is 16 residues. Germline V lookup: CDR1 LGHNA, CDR2 YSLEER. Trimming removed 0 bases at V and 7 bases at J, with 16 bases between. The CDR3, as DNA: TGCGCCAGCAGCCAAGATTCAGGAGGCGGCTGGAACACCATATATTTT. Its protein product is CASSQDSGGGWNTIYF.

This clone was detected only a few times. The chain uses TRBV11-2 and TRBJ2-1; 10 bases are a match to TRBD2. V trimming: 4 bases; J trimming: 13 bases; junction bases outside the gene matches: 16. The CDR3 contains 16 residues. Germline CDR1 reads SGHAT; CDR2 reads FQNNGV. CDR3: CASSWGGKLAGIPQFF. DNA for the CDR3: TGTGCCAGCAGCTGGGGGGGAAAACTAGCGGGAATACCCCAGTTCTTC.

V gene TRBV25-1 combines with J gene TRBJ1-2; tentatively, D is TRBD1 (6 bases). Germline V gives CDR1 MGHDK, CDR2 SYGVNS. The CDR3 runs 17 residues. The V end was cut by 1 base, the J end by 8 bases, with 23 bases between. The CDR3 nucleotides read TGTGCCAGCAGTGAATCCGGCAGGGGCCCCTCCCTATGCGGCTACACCTTC. Translated: CASSESGRGPSLCGYTF.

J is TRBJ2-5 and V is TRBV28; tentatively, D is TRBD2 (5 bases). This CDR3 has 16 amino acids. In germline, CDR1 is MDHEN, CDR2 SYDVKM. V lost 5 bases and J lost 2, with 18 bases in between. The CDR3 loop is CASSPPGLGSQETQYF. The CDR3 DNA reads as TGTGCCAGCAGTCCACCCGGCCTAGGGAGTCAAGAGACCCAGTACTTC.

The V call is TRBV5-8, the J call TRBJ1-6; no clear D. The germline V gene has CDR1 SGHTS and CDR2 YDEGEE. V lost 5 bases and J 0 bases, leaving 12 bases between the germline ends. The CDR3 covers 16 residues. The CDR3 loop reads CASSLTFSSYNSPLHF. In DNA, the CDR3 is TGTGCCAGCAGTCTGACATTCAGCTCCTATAATTCACCCCTCCACTTT.

There are a few counts of this clone. The chain has TRBV6-2 or TRBV6-3 and TRBJ2-1, with 8 bases fitting TRBD2. From germline, CDR1 is MNHEY and CDR2 SVGEGT. The CDR3 covers 16 residues. The junction had 11 bases not matched to a gene; V was cut back by 5 bases and J by 5 bases. The CDR3 DNA follows: TGTGCCAGCAGTCCCTCAAGTAGCGGGAAGAACAATGAGCAGTTCTTC. Amino acid sequence: CASSPSSSGKNNEQFF.

This sequence joins TRBV10-3 and TRBJ2-5; possibly TRBD1 for D (5 bases). Germline loops: CDR1 ENHRY, CDR2 SYGVKD. CDR3 size: 16 residues. Trimming cost V 4 bases and J 5 bases, with 20 bases left between them. The CDR3 coding sequence is TGTGCCATCAGTGGGTCACCCGACAGAGGCTACGAGACCCAGTACTTC. This translates into CAISGSPDRGYETQYF.

The CDR3: CASRGSLTNTGELFF. CDR3 bases: TGTGCCAGCCGTGGGTCACTAACGAACACCGGGGAGCTGTTTTTT. The V call is TRBV27, the J call TRBJ2-2; D unresolved. Germline values: CDR1 MNHEY, CDR2 SMNVEV (reference sequence). The CDR3 is 15 amino acids. V was clipped by 8 bases and J by 0 bases, with 13 bases between them.